The present TCR beta chain was sequenced within a study of molecular identifiers for immune sequencing clone quantification. Sorted naive CD8 T cells, roughly 19,000 to 1,100,000, were sequenced from 10%, 30% or 50% RNA. TCRdb itself ran the PCR reads through MiXCR, one entry per CDR3 protein. The sample yields approximately 90,000 distinct CDR3 sequences, roughly 26% seen once. Ten or more counts support this clonotype. The origin of this receptor is a human donor in good health. Some libraries in this study had Jurkat cell RNA spiked in. The sequencing input was naive CD8+ T cells from blood, with Jurkat cell RNA spiked in. Documented subset: FACS-sorted CD8+CD4-CCR7+CD45RA+ naive T cells.

CDR3: CASSQLDSMNTEAFF. CDR3 nucleotides: TGCGCCAGCAGCCAGCTGGACAGCATGAACACTGAAGCTTTCTTT. The V and J genes are TRBV4-1 and TRBJ1-1, with D perhaps matching TRBD1 (6 bases). The V gene's germline CDR1 is MGHRA and CDR2 YSYEKL. V lost 3 bases to trimming and J lost 0 bases, with 11 bases between them. The CDR3 spans 15 residues.